The entry that follows covers one T cell receptor beta chain sequence. The data stem from a study of blood T cell repertoires in COVID-19. The overall study: Donors in the United States, Italy and Spain gave samples during acute or convalescent COVID-19. In each case, the material was cDNA or gDNA derived from T cells, B-cell-depleted T cells, or PBMCs.

Trimming removed 5 bases from V and 9 bases from J; junction bases left unmatched: 4. CDR1 is KGHSH and CDR2 is LQKENI in the germline V gene. The CDR3 extends over 13 amino acids. Authors' processing steps: For nucleated cells, counts were estimated from reference gene primer amplification. TCRdb's table, derived via immunoSEQ multiplex PCR, lists solely in-frame clones and lacks some. Clone size and V and J calls were adopted from that table, with D and trimming inferred from the DNA. The sample includes about 110,000 clones, 70% to 85% seen only once; the top ten take around a fifth. The sample was peripheral blood. This TCR was sampled from a man aged 70 or older with active or convalescent COVID-19. The chain couples TRBV18 to TRBJ1-5; 10 nucleotides match TRBD1. The CDR3 DNA sequence: TGTGCCAGCTCAGGGACAGGGGACAGGCCCCAGCATTTT. Amino acids: CASSGTGDRPQHF.